This entry is about one T cell receptor beta chain. This sample stems from a study of molecular identifiers for immune sequencing clone quantification. V lost 5 bases to trimming and J lost 5 bases, with 12 bases between them. Germline V gene sequence: CDR1 SGHTA, CDR2 FQGNSA. The CDR3 has 13 amino acids. TCRdb re-called the PCR reads with MiXCR, one entry per CDR3 protein. The table includes around 460,000 distinct CDR3 sequences, roughly a fifth detected once. The sequence was obtained from a human donor in good health. Some libraries in this study had Jurkat cell RNA spiked in. Sample: naive CD8+ T cells from blood, with Jurkat cell RNA spiked in. Indicated subset: FACS-sorted CD8+CD4-CCR7+CD45RA+ naive T cells. The V call is TRBV7-2, the J call TRBJ1-1; weak D call: TRBD1 (5 bases). The DNA for the CDR3 is TGTGCCAGCAGCACATGGGGGGAGACTGAAGCTTTCTTT. It is translated as CASSTWGETEAFF.